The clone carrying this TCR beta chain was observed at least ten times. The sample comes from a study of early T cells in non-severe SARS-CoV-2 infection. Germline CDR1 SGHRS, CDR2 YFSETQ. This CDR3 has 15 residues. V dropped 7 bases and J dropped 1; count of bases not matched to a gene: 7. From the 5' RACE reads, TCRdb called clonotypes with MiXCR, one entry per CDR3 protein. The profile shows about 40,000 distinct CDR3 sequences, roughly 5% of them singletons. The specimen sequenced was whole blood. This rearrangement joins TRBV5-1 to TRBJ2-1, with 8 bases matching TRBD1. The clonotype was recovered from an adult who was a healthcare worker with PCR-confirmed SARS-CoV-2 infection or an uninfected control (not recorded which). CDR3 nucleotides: TGCGCCAGCCGACCAGGGGGCTTATCCTACAATGAGCAGTTCTTC. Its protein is CASRPGGLSYNEQFF.